Each of the 6 T cell receptor beta chains below was sequenced from the same sample in a study of T cell responses to AZD1222 COVID-19 vaccine. The data were produced by immunoSEQ multiplex PCR, yet TCRdb's version contains in-frame clones alone and is incomplete. The sample holds some 150,000 clones, roughly 90% seen once. Sequenced material: peripheral blood, taken on day 0 of AZD1222 vaccination. All receptors come from an adult in good health.

The chain uses TRBV6-5 and TRBJ1-1, with D perhaps TRBD1 (5 bases). CDR1 and CDR2 from the germline V gene are MNHEY and SVGAGI. This CDR3 is 15 amino acids long. V dropped 2 bases and J dropped 3 bases, with 13 bases sitting between them. CDR3 loop: CASSYGGLGDTEAFF. Here the CDR3 DNA reads TGTGCCAGCAGTTACGGAGGCCTGGGGGACACTGAAGCTTTCTTT.

The chain has TRBV6-5 and TRBJ2-5; TRBD2 is a possible D gene (6 bases). Per germline, CDR1 MNHEY and CDR2 SVGAGI. Trimming cost V 6 bases and J 1 base, with 12 bases left between them. There are 14 residues in the CDR3. The CDR3 nucleotides are TGTGCCAGCAGGCCTCGCGGGACCCAAGAGACCCAGTACTTC. Amino acids: CASRPRGTQETQYF.

This sequence joins TRBV7-2 and TRBJ2-5, with 10 positions matching TRBD1. Germline values: CDR1 SGHTA, CDR2 FQGNSA. CDR3 length equals 15 residues. With 8 bases clipped from V and 4 bases from J, the junction kept 10 bases outside the gene matches. Here the CDR3 DNA reads TGTGCCAGCGGGACAGGGGAGTTCCAGCGAGAGACCCAGTACTTC. This codes for CASGTGEFQRETQYF.

The chain couples TRBV6-5 to TRBJ1-4; the D gene is possibly TRBD1 (6 bases). The CDR3 is 15 residues long. Between the trimmed V and J ends, which lost 0 bases and 8 bases, there was a span of 13 bases. Germline lookup yields CDR1 MNHEY and CDR2 SVGAGI. DNA for the CDR3: TGTGCCAGCAGTTACTCGGGGGGGGCGTACGAAAAACTGTTTTTT. Its translation is CASSYSGGAYEKLFF.

The chain employs TRBV19 and TRBJ1-2; D is unresolved. CDR1 and CDR2 from the germline V gene are LNHDA and SQIVND (reference sequence). V dropped 5 bases and J dropped 7 bases, with 11 bases sitting between them. The CDR3 is 12 amino acids. This CDR3 reads CASSPGLSGYTF. The CDR3 DNA is TGTGCCAGTAGTCCCGGGTTGAGTGGCTACACCTTC.

In its sample, this clone was seen many times. The chain couples TRBV29-1 to TRBJ2-1; 11 bases agree with TRBD2. The CDR3 contains 16 residues. CDR1 and CDR2 from the germline V gene are SQVTM and ANQGSEA. V gave up 3 bases and J gave up 0 bases; unmatched junction bases: 4. CDR3 amino acids: CSVEISGRDSYNEQFF. In DNA form, the CDR3 reads TGCAGCGTTGAGATTAGCGGGAGGGACTCCTACAATGAGCAGTTCTTC.